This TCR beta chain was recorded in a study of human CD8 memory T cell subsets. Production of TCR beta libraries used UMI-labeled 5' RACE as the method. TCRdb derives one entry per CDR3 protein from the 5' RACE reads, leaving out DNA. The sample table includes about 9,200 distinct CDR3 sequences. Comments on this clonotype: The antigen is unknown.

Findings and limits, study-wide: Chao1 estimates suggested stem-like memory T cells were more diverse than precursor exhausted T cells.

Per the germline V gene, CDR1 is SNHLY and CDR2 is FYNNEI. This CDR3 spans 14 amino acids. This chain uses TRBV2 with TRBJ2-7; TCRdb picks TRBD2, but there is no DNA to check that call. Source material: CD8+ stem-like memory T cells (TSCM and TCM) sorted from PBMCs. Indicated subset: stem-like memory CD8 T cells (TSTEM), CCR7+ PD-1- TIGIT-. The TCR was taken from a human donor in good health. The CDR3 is CASSGSGGAFEQYF. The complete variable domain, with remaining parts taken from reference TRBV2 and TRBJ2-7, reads EPEVTQTPSHQVTQMGQEVILRCVPISNHLYFYWYRQILGQKVEFLVSFYNNEISEKSEIFDDQFSVERPDGSNFTLKIRSTKLEDSAMYFCASSGSGGAFEQYFGPGTRLTVT.